A selection of T cell receptor beta chains follows, all from one sample in a study of blood T cell repertoires in COVID-19. Sequenced by immunoSEQ multiplex PCR; TCRdb stores in-frame clones only, minus some. The sample includes tens of thousands of clones, over 70% of them seen just once. The sample taken for sequencing was peripheral blood. Receptor source: a human donor in a cohort sampled during active COVID-19. The CDR3 runs from the conserved cysteine through the conserved F or W.

CDR3 protein	J gene	V gene
CASTSSGRASYEQYF	TRBJ2-7	TRBV27
CASSPRGLAGHNEQFF	TRBJ2-1	TRBV7-3
CASSIWGEAYNEQFF	TRBJ2-1	TRBV19
CATSGQTGTSGRIINEQFF	TRBJ2-1	TRBV24-1
CATRGGPSYEQYF	TRBJ2-7	TRBV28
CAWRSERNTEAFF	TRBJ1-1	TRBV30
CASSFPGSLTDTQYF	TRBJ2-3	TRBV28
CASSRDIQRDTQYF	TRBJ2-3	TRBV3-1/TRBV3-2
CASCRDRAFFNTEAFF	TRBJ1-1	TRBV28
CSVDRVSGADTQYF	TRBJ2-3	TRBV29-1
CASSATPVSGANVLTF	TRBJ2-6	TRBV25-1
CASTTLFGSGETQYF	TRBJ2-5	TRBV28
CASRSSGSVEQFF	TRBJ2-1	TRBV6-5
CASSQGGGTGGMDEQFF	TRBJ2-1	TRBV6-2/TRBV6-3
CSVWHSGNTIYF	TRBJ1-3	TRBV29-1
CAWSTWTDFANTIYF	TRBJ1-3	TRBV30
CASSADSFTDTQYF	TRBJ2-3	TRBV2
CASSRQGAPVNEQYF	TRBJ2-7	TRBV3-1/TRBV3-2
CASSVDGLAGVADTQYF	TRBJ2-3	TRBV9
CASTTSGGMGSPLHF	TRBJ1-6	TRBV2
CASSRARGALGGTEAFF	TRBJ1-1	TRBV4-1
CASSLGVDQPQHF	TRBJ1-5	TRBV7-9
CASSLGGQGAGSGANVLTF	TRBJ2-6	TRBV13
CASSYPLAGEFYYVEQYF	TRBJ2-7	TRBV6-2/TRBV6-3
CASSAHRGYNQPQHF	TRBJ1-5	TRBV19
CASSWRSSNQPQHF	TRBJ1-5	TRBV28